The rows below give T cell receptor beta chains drawn from one sample of a study of blood T cell repertoires in COVID-19. The table came from immunoSEQ multiplex PCR; TCRdb's copy has only in-frame clones and leaves some out. The repertoire holds about 73,000 clones, with over 75% as singletons. Sequencing was performed on peripheral blood. The receptors derive from a young woman with acute or convalescent COVID-19. CDR3s include the opening cysteine and the closing phenylalanine or tryptophan. D genes are given only for firm matches. A clone size is listed for some rows: how often the clone was seen (once, few, many), or a class if it is expanded.

v_call	d_call	j_call	clone_size	cdr3_nt	cdr3_aa
TRBV29-1	TRBD1	TRBJ1-2	-	TGCAGCGTTGAAGTCATGGGACAGGGGCGCGCCCTCTACACCTTC	CSVEVMGQGRALYTF
TRBV19	-	TRBJ1-1	-	TGTGCCAGTAGGACCTTTGGGACACCGAACACTGAAGCTTTCTTT	CASRTFGTPNTEAFF
TRBV5-1	TRBD1	TRBJ2-3	once	TGCGCCAGCCGCGAGTCAGGGGGTTGGACAGATACGCAGTATTTT	CASRESGGWTDTQYF
TRBV5-6	-	TRBJ1-2	-	TGTGCCAGCAGCTTGATTAGGACAGCGCTATATGGCTACACCTTC	CASSLIRTALYGYTF
TRBV19	-	TRBJ1-1	few	TGTGCCAGTGGATCTCCGGGGAGGGTGAACACTGAAGCTTTCTTT	CASGSPGRVNTEAFF
TRBV7-2	-	TRBJ1-4	-	TGTGCCAGCAGCTTAGGGGGGCGCGGGGAAAAACTGTTTTTT	CASSLGGRGEKLFF
TRBV3-1/TRBV3-2	-	TRBJ2-7	-	TGTGCCAGCAGCTTCAGCGGCCACTACTACGAGCAGTACTTC	CASSFSGHYYEQYF
TRBV6-4	-	TRBJ2-3	-	TGTGCCAGCATGCGGGGAAGTCCCACAGATACGCAGTATTTT	CASMRGSPTDTQYF
TRBV4-1	-	TRBJ2-7	-	TGCGCCAGCAGCCAAGAGTCAGGAGGCGAGCAGTACTTC	CASSQESGGEQYF
TRBV19	-	TRBJ1-2	-	TGTGCCAGTAGTATAATGGGTAGGGAGAACTATGGCTACACCTTC	CASSIMGRENYGYTF
TRBV5-6	-	TRBJ2-1	once	TGTGCCAGCAGCGGTCCCCCGACGAGGTCCTACAATGAGCAGTTCTTC	CASSGPPTRSYNEQFF
TRBV5-1	TRBD1	TRBJ2-2	-	TGCGCCAGCAGCCAAACAGGGGGTATCACCGGGGAGCTGTTTTTT	CASSQTGGITGELFF
TRBV6-1	-	TRBJ2-6	-	TGTGCCAGCAGTGAAGCGCCAGGGAGGTCTTCTGGGGCCAACGTCCTGACTTTC	CASSEAPGRSSGANVLTF
TRBV28	-	TRBJ1-6	-	TGTGCCAGCAGTTTAAGGCAGGGTAATTCACCCCTCCACTTT	CASSLRQGNSPLHF
TRBV11-2	TRBD1	TRBJ1-1	once	TGTGCCAGCAGCCGAATGAAAGGACAGGATTTGGGCACTGAAGCTTTCTTT	CASSRMKGQDLGTEAFF
TRBV4-3	-	TRBJ1-1	-	TGCGCCAGCAGCCAAGAGGGGGGTACTGAAGCTTTCTTT	CASSQEGGTEAFF
TRBV10-3	TRBD1	TRBJ1-1	-	TGTGCCACACAGGGGGCGATCTACACTGAAGCTTTCTTT	CATQGAIYTEAFF
TRBV7-2	-	TRBJ2-4	-	TGTGCCAGCAGCTTAGGGGGAGGAGCAACGAACATTCAGTACTTC	CASSLGGGATNIQYF
TRBV3-1/TRBV3-2	-	TRBJ1-3	-	TGTGCCAGCAGCCCCACTCGTGGAAACACCATATATTTT	CASSPTRGNTIYF
TRBV4-3	-	TRBJ2-7	-	TGCGCCAGCAGCCAAGATCTCTTTAGTCCCGAGCAGTACTTC	CASSQDLFSPEQYF
TRBV6-6	TRBD1	TRBJ2-2	-	TGTGCCAGCAGTTACGGGACAGGGGAAGCCGGGGAGCTGTTTTTT	CASSYGTGEAGELFF
TRBV9	TRBD2	TRBJ2-3	-	TGTGCCAGCAGCGTCTCTAGCGGAACAGATACGCAGTATTTT	CASSVSSGTDTQYF
TRBV27	-	TRBJ1-4	-	TGTGCTCCAAAGGAGGAGAGGGAAAAACTGTTTTTT	CAPKEEREKLFF
TRBV2	TRBD1	TRBJ1-5	-	TGTGCCAGCAGGGGGACAGAAAATCAGCCCCAGCATTTT	CASRGTENQPQHF
TRBV5-8	TRBD1	TRBJ1-5	-	TGTGCCAGCAGCTTGGGACAGGGTCTTAGCAATCAGCCCCAGCATTTT	CASSLGQGLSNQPQHF
TRBV19	TRBD1	TRBJ1-5	-	TGTGCCAGTAGTATACGACAGGGTGGCAATCAGCCCCAGCATTTT	CASSIRQGGNQPQHF
TRBV28	-	TRBJ1-4	-	TGTGCCAGCTCGACCCAGGGGACTAATGAAAAACTGTTTTTT	CASSTQGTNEKLFF
TRBV30	-	TRBJ1-1	-	TGTGCCTGGAGTGCAGGACGGGGAAGCGCTGAAGCTTTCTTT	CAWSAGRGSAEAFF
TRBV12-2	-	TRBJ1-3	few	TGTGCAAGTCGCTTAGCGAGACAGAGAAGAAACACCATATATTTT	CASRLARQRRNTIYF
TRBV2	-	TRBJ1-2	-	TGTGCCAGCAGGCCGAGGGAAATTACTAACTATGGCTACACCTTC	CASRPREITNYGYTF
TRBV7-9	-	TRBJ2-5	-	TGTGCCAGCAGGCCACTCCCGGACAGTAGGCAAGAGACCCAGTACTTC	CASRPLPDSRQETQYF
TRBV5-5	-	TRBJ2-3	-	TGTGCCAGCAGCTTGGTTCGGACAGGCACAGATACGCAGTATTTT	CASSLVRTGTDTQYF
TRBV20-1	-	TRBJ1-2	-	TGCAGTGCTAGGACGCGGGGTGGCTACACCTTC	CSARTRGGYTF